The 19 T cell receptor beta chains below all came from one sample that was sequenced in a study of memory CD4+ T cells and cytomegalovirus serostatus. The sort gate was single viable CD3+CD4+CD8-CD45RO+ cells for memory CD4+ T cells. TCRdb's copy holds only in-frame clones and misses some; the assay was immunoSEQ multiplex PCR. The repertoire consists of 50,000 or so clones, with about 80% occurring once and the leading ten covering more than 1.1%. The material sequenced was memory CD4+ T cells from blood. The origin of the receptors is an adult in good health and CMV-seropositive.

This sequence joins TRBV6-4 and TRBJ2-1, with 12 bases fitting TRBD2. V lost 6 bases to trimming and J lost 2 bases; unmatched junction nucleotides: 5. The CDR3 spans 16 residues. Germline V gives CDR1 MRHNA, CDR2 SNTAGT. The CDR3 DNA is TGTGCCAGCAGCCCGACTAGCGGGAGCACCTACAATGAGCAGTTCTTC. Translation gives CASSPTSGSTYNEQFF.

In its sample, this clone was seen once. J is TRBJ1-2 and V is TRBV9; TRBD1 is a possible D gene (5 bases). The V gene's germline CDR1 is SGDLS and CDR2 YYNGEE. Trimming removed 6 bases at V and 8 bases at J, with 20 bases between. CDR3 length: 14 residues. Here the CDR3 DNA reads TGTGCCAGCACCAACCCCGGGGGGACGACCGGCTACACCTTC. Amino acids: CASTNPGGTTGYTF.

V usage is TRBV9 and J usage is TRBJ2-2; 9 bases are shared with TRBD2. CDR3 length: 16 amino acids. Germline CDR1 SGDLS, CDR2 YYNGEE. The V gene end was trimmed by 4 bases and the J gene end by 5 bases; junction bases not matched to a gene: 9. As DNA, the CDR3 is TGTGCCAGCAGCCTAGGCGGGGGGGCCCAAACCGGGGAGCTGTTTTTT. Its protein is CASSLGGGAQTGELFF. Full variable domain (outside the CDR3, taken from reference TRBV9 and TRBJ2-2): DSGVTQTPKHLITATGQRVTLRCSPRSGDLSVYWYQQSLDQGLQFLIQYYNGEERAKGNILERFSAQQFPDLHSELNLSSLELGDSALYFCASSLGGGAQTGELFFGEGSRLTVL.

This clone was seen a handful of times. This chain connects TRBV18 to TRBJ2-3; perhaps TRBD1 as D (5 bases). Trimming left V 4 bases short and J 2 bases short, with 19 bases between. This CDR3 region has 17 residues. Germline lookup yields CDR1 KGHSH and CDR2 LQKENI. DNA of the CDR3: TGTGCCAGCTCACTAACCTTCGACAGCATTCACACAGATACGCAGTATTTT. Encoded protein: CASSLTFDSIHTDTQYF.

The CDR3 DNA sequence: TGTGCCAGCAGCTTGGGAGTGGGGGACTCCTACGAGCAGTACTTC. Translation: CASSLGVGDSYEQYF. The V and J genes are TRBV7-3 and TRBJ2-7; possibly TRBD1 or TRBD2 for D (5 bases each). The CDR3 spans 15 residues. The V and J ends lost 3 bases and 0 bases respectively, with 12 bases between them. Germline assignment: CDR1 SGHTA and CDR2 FQGTGA.

The chain has TRBV5-4 and TRBJ2-5; D tentatively reads TRBD1 or TRBD2 (5 bases each). V was trimmed by 4 bases and J by 2 bases, leaving 12 bases between them. CDR3 length equals 14 residues. Germline V gene lookup returns CDR1 SGHNT and CDR2 YYREEE (reference sequence). The CDR3, as DNA: TGTGCCAGCAGCCCACGGGACGGACAAGAGACCCAGTACTTC. Translated: CASSPRDGQETQYF.

V and J are TRBV2 and TRBJ1-4; 8 nucleotides line up with TRBD1. The CDR3 is 15 amino acids. V lost 6 bases and J lost 4; bases outside the gene matches: 7. Looked up from germline, CDR1 is SNHLY and CDR2 is FYNNEI. CDR3 nucleotides: TGTGCCAGCAGACCCCAGACAGGGGTTAATGAAAAACTGTTTTTT. It translates to CASRPQTGVNEKLFF.

The gene calls are TRBV6-1 and TRBJ1-2; possible D gene TRBD1, 5 bases. CDR1 is MNHNS and CDR2 is SASEGT in the germline V gene. The length of the CDR3 is 14 residues. Trimming cost V 0 bases and J 8 bases, with 13 bases left between them. In DNA, the CDR3 is TGTGCCAGCAGTGAAGCGTATGGGGCGCGGGGCTACACCTTC. The encoded protein is CASSEAYGARGYTF.

The rearrangement joins TRBV5-1 to TRBJ2-1; 11 nucleotides align to TRBD2. V dropped 7 bases and J dropped 7; count of bases not matched to a gene: 4. This CDR3 region has 13 residues. Germline assignment: CDR1 SGHRS and CDR2 YFSETQ. The CDR3 bases are TGCGCCAGCGGGACTAGCGGTGAGAATGAGCAGTTCTTC. It specifies CASGTSGENEQFF. Full variable domain (outside the CDR3, taken from reference TRBV5-1 and TRBJ2-1): KAGVTQTPRYLIKTRGQQVTLSCSPISGHRSVSWYQQTPGQGLQFLFEYFSETQRNKGNFPGRFSGRQFSNSRSEMNVSTLELGDSALYLCASGTSGENEQFFGPGTRLTVL.

The rearrangement joins TRBV7-9 to TRBJ2-2; D is unresolved. Trimming left V 5 bases short and J 6 bases short, with 22 bases between. CDR1 and CDR2 (germline): SEHNR, FQNEAQ (reference sequence). CDR3 length equals 17 residues. The CDR3 protein is CASSHYGKGRLAGELFF. The CDR3 nucleotides read TGTGCCAGCAGCCATTATGGAAAGGGCCGTTTGGCCGGGGAGCTGTTTTTT.

The chain has TRBV5-5 and TRBJ1-4; maybe TRBD1 (6 bases). Germline loops: CDR1 SGHKS, CDR2 YYEKEE (reference sequence). Trimming removed 0 bases from V and 11 bases from J, with 11 bases in between. The CDR3 length is 13 residues. CDR3: CASSLERTDKLFF. The CDR3, as DNA: TGTGCCAGCAGCTTGGAGCGGACAGATAAACTGTTTTTT. The whole variable domain, filled in from reference TRBV5-5 and TRBJ1-4, reads DAGVTQSPTHLIKTRGQQVTLRCSPISGHKSVSWYQQVLGQGPQFIFQYYEKEERGRGNFPDRFSARQFPNYSSELNVNALLLGDSALYLCASSLERTDKLFFGSGTQLSVL.

The chain joins TRBV25-1 to TRBJ1-4, with D possibly being TRBD1 (6 bases). The ends were cut back, 8 bases at V and 8 bases at J, with 18 bases in the middle. The CDR3 consists of 14 residues. Germline CDR1 MGHDK, CDR2 SYGVNS. In DNA form, the CDR3 reads TGTGCCAGCGCAAGGGGGGGGCCGGAAGAAAAACTGTTTTTT. Its protein product is CASARGGPEEKLFF.

The chain links TRBV5-4 to TRBJ2-7; either TRBD1 or TRBD2 may fit D (6 bases each). Trimming removed 0 bases from V and 5 bases from J, with 12 bases in between. CDR3 length: 14 amino acids. Germline values: CDR1 SGHNT, CDR2 YYREEE (reference sequence). The CDR3 DNA sequence: TGTGCCAGCAGCTTGGCTCAGGGGAGGCACGAGCAGTACTTC. Protein product: CASSLAQGRHEQYF.

V gene TRBV18 combines with J gene TRBJ1-3; D gene ambiguous. Germline CDR1 and CDR2: KGHSH and LQKENI. CDR3 length equals 14 residues. V lost 5 bases to trimming and J lost 0 bases, with 8 bases between them. CDR3: CASSEQHSGNTIYF. DNA for the CDR3: TGTGCCAGCTCAGAACAGCACTCTGGAAACACCATATATTTT.

This chain links TRBV4-3 with TRBJ1-4; D gene ambiguous. V was clipped by 0 bases and J by 4 bases, with 9 bases between them. The CDR3 has 15 amino acids. CDR1 and CDR2 (germline): LGHNA, YSLEER. The CDR3 loop reads CASSQDSQSNEKLFF. In nucleotides, the CDR3 is TGCGCCAGCAGCCAAGATTCGCAGAGTAATGAAAAACTGTTTTTT.

The chain couples TRBV6-1 to TRBJ1-1, with D tentatively TRBD1 (5 bases). V was pared by 3 bases and J by 1 base, with 12 bases between. Germline CDR1 reads MNHNS; CDR2 reads SASEGT. This CDR3 region has 15 residues. The CDR3 DNA reads TGTGCCAGCAGTGATAGAGGGGCTCGGAACACTGAAGCTTTCTTT. This translates into CASSDRGARNTEAFF.

This clone was picked up one time. Compared with germline, one end of the junction differs, possibly owing to a read error. V gene TRBV2 combines with J gene TRBJ1-6; D possibly corresponds to TRBD1 (6 bases). The CDR3 runs to 17 residues. Germline V gene sequence: CDR1 SNHLY, CDR2 FYNNEI. The CDR3 spells CAGSEVGWAGVDSPLHF. CDR3 sequence (DNA): TGTGCCGGCAGTGAAGTTGGTTGGGCAGGGGTGGATTCACCCCTCCACTTT.

This clone was seen a few times. V and J are TRBV18 and TRBJ2-1; 15 bases fit TRBD2. From germline, CDR1 is KGHSH and CDR2 LQKENI. There are 17 residues in the CDR3. The V gene end was trimmed by 2 bases and the J gene end by 6 bases; junction bases not matched to a gene: 5. Here the CDR3 reads CASSPRTSGGAGNEQFF. CDR3 nucleotides: TGTGCCAGCTCACCAAGGACTAGCGGGGGGGCCGGCAATGAGCAGTTCTTC.

V and J are TRBV30 and TRBJ1-5; 7 bases map to TRBD1. J was trimmed by 7 bases and V by 1 base; bases with no gene match: 7. Germline V gene lookup returns CDR1 GTSNPN and CDR2 SVGIG (reference sequence). The CDR3 has 14 residues. This CDR3 is CAWSETGSGQPQHF. CDR3 in DNA: TGTGCCTGGAGTGAGACAGGGAGCGGCCAGCCCCAGCATTTT.